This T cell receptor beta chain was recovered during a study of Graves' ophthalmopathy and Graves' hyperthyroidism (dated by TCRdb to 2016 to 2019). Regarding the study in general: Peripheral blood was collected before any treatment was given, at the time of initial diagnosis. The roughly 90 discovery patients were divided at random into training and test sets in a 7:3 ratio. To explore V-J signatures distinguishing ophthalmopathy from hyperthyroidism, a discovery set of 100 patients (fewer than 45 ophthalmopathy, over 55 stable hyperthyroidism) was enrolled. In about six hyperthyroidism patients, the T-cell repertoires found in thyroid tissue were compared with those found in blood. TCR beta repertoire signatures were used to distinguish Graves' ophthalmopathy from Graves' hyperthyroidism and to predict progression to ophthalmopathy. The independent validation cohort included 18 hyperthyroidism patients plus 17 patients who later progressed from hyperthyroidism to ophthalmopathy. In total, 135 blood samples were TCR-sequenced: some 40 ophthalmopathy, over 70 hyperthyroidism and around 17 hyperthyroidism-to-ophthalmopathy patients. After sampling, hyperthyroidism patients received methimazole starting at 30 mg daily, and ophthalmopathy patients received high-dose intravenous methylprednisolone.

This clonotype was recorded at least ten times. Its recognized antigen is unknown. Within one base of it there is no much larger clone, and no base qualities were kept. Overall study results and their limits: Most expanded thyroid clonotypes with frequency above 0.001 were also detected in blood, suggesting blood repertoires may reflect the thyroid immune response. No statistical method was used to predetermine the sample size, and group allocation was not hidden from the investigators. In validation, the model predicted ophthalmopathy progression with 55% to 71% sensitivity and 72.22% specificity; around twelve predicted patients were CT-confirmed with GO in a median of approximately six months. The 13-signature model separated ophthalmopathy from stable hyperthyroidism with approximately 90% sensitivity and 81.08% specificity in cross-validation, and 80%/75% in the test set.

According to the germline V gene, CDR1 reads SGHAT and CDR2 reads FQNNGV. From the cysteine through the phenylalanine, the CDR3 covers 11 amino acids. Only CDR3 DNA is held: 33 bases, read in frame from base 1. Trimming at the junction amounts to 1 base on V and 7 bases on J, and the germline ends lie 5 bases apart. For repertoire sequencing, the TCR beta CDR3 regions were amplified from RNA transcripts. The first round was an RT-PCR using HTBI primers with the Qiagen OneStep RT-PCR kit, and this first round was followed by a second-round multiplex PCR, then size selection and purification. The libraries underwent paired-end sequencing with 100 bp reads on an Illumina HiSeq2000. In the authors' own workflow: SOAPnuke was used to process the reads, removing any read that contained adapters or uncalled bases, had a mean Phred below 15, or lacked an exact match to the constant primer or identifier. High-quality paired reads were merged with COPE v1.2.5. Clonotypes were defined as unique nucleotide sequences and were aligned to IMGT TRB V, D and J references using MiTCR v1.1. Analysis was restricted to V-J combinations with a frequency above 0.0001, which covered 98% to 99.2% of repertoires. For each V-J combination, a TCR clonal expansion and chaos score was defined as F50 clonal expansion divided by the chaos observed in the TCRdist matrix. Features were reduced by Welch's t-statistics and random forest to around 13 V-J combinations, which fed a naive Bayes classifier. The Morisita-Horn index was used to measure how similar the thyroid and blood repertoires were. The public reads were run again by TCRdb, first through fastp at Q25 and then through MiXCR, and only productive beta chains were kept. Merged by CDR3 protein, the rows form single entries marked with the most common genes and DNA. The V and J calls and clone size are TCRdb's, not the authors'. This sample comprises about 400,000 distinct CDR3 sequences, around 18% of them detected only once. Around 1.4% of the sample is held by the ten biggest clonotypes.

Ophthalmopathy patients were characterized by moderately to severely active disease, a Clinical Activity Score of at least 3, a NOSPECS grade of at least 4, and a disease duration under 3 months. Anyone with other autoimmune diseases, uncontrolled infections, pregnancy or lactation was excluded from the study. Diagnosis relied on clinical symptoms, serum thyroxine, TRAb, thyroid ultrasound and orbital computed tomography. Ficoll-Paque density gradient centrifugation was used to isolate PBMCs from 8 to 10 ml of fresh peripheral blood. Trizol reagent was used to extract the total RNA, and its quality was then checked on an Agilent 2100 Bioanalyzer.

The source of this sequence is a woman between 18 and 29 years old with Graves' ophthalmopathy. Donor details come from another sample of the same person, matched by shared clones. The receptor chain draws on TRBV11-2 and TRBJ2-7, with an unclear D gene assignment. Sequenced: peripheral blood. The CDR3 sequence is CASSLGPEQYF. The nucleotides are TGTGCCAGCAGCTTAGGGCCAGAGCAGTACTTC.